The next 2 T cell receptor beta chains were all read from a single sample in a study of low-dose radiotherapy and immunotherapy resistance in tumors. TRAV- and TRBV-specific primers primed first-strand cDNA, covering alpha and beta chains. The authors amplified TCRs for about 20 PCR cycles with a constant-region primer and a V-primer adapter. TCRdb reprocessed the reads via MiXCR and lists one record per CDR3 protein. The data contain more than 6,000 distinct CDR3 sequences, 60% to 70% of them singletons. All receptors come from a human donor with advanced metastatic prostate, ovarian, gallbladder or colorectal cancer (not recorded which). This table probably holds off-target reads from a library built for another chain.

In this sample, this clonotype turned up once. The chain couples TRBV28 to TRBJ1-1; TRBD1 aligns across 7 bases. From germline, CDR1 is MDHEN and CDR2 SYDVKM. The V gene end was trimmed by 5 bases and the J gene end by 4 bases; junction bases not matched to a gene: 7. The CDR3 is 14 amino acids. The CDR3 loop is CASSRTGTGTEAFF. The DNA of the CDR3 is TGTGCCAGCAGTCGGACAGGAACAGGCACTGAAGCTTTCTTT.

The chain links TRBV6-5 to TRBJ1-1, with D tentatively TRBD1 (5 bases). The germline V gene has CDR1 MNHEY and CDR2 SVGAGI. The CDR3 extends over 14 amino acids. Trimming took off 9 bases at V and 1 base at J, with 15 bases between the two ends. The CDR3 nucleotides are TGTGCCAGTGCAAATGATGGACAGAACACTGAAGCTTTCTTT. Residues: CASANDGQNTEAFF.